Shown below are 14 T cell receptor beta chains from a single sample sequenced in a study of cytomegalovirus exposure and HLA in healthy donors. With 60 Vbeta and 13 Jbeta primers, the PCR was carried out. The protocol was immunoSEQ multiplex PCR, while the TCRdb copy is restricted to in-frame clones and leaves out a portion. The data hold roughly 49,000 clones, with roughly 81% observed a single time. Sequencing was done on a sample of PBMCs. The receptor set was obtained from a woman between 40 and 55 years old in good health and CMV-seropositive.

This clone was found once. The rearrangement links TRBV6-1 to TRBJ2-3; D uncertain. The germline V and J ends were trimmed by 1 base and 2 bases, with 7 bases remaining between them. CDR3 length equals 14 residues. Germline assignment: CDR1 MNHNS and CDR2 SASEGT. The CDR3 coding sequence is TGTGCCAGCAGTGAAGTTTCGTACACAGATACGCAGTATTTT. Protein product: CASSEVSYTDTQYF.

Judged by abundance, this clone is medium-sized. The chain uses TRBV6-4 and TRBJ2-3, with unresolved D. The CDR3 runs 14 residues. Germline CDR1 reads MRHNA; CDR2 reads SNTAGT. V lost 4 bases, J lost 0 bases, and 8 bases lay in between. The CDR3: CASSAGTSTDTQYF. In DNA, the CDR3 is TGTGCCAGCAGTGCAGGCACTAGCACAGATACGCAGTATTTT.

This clone was seen only a few times. Other DNA sequences in the same sample also yield this CDR3. This chain links TRBV2 with TRBJ2-5, with TRBD2 identical over 12 bases. The CDR3 has 19 residues. In germline, CDR1 is SNHLY, CDR2 FYNNEI. V was pared by 2 bases and J by 5 bases, with 15 bases of the junction left unmatched. In nucleotides, the CDR3 is TGTGCCAGCAGTGAAAATGGACTAGCGGGGCCCGGGGGCAGGGAGACCCAGTACTTC. Amino acids: CASSENGLAGPGGRETQYF.

The rearrangement joins TRBV6-5 to TRBJ1-2; D is uncertain. CDR3 length: 13 amino acids. Germline CDR1 MNHEY, CDR2 SVGAGI. Trimming took 6 bases from V and 0 from J, leaving 8 bases between them. The chain's CDR3 is CASRTNANYGYTF. CDR3 nucleotide sequence: TGTGCCAGCAGGACAAACGCTAACTATGGCTACACCTTC.

The chain carries TRBV15 and TRBJ1-1, with D possibly being TRBD1 (5 bases). This CDR3 has 13 amino acids. CDR1 LNHNV and CDR2 YYDKDF come from the germline V gene (reference sequence). V dropped 8 bases and J dropped 0 bases, with 10 bases sitting between them. The CDR3 is CATRGRMNTEAFF. The CDR3 nucleotides are TGTGCCACCCGGGGGAGAATGAACACTGAAGCTTTCTTT.

J is TRBJ2-1 and V is TRBV7-4; D gene unclear. CDR3 length equals 11 residues. Germline-derived CDR1 and CDR2 are SGHVT and SQSDAQ. The V gene lost 1 base and the J gene lost 9 bases, with 4 bases spanning the gap. The chain's CDR3 is CASSLVAEQFF. The CDR3 DNA reads as TGTGCCAGCAGCTTAGTAGCTGAGCAGTTCTTC.

The gene calls are TRBV19 and TRBJ2-7; D unclear. The CDR3 totals 15 residues. Germline values: CDR1 LNHDA, CDR2 SQIVND (reference sequence). Trimming shortened V by 3 bases and J by 1 base, and 13 bases separated the two germline ends. The DNA for the CDR3 is TGTGCCAGTAGTATTGGCCAGGCCCTTTCCTACGAGCAGTACTTC. Amino acid sequence: CASSIGQALSYEQYF.

V is TRBV6-6 and J is TRBJ1-3, with a weak D call TRBD1 (6 bases). This CDR3 contains 15 residues. Germline V gene data show CDR1 as MNHNY and CDR2 as SVGAGI (reference sequence). Trimming shortened V by 6 bases and J by 1 base, and 13 bases separated the two germline ends. The CDR3 coding sequence is TGTGCCAGCAGCTATCCTACAGGGTCTGGAAACACCATATATTTT. It specifies CASSYPTGSGNTIYF.

The chain links TRBV6-1 to TRBJ1-5; D gene ambiguous. Trimming stripped 1 base from V and 0 bases from J, with 4 bases between. The length of the CDR3 is 14 residues. Germline V CDR1 and CDR2: MNHNS, SASEGT. The CDR3 loop reads CASSEVHSNQPQHF. The CDR3 DNA is TGTGCCAGCAGTGAAGTCCATAGCAATCAGCCCCAGCATTTT.

The chain uses TRBV6-1 and TRBJ2-2; no clear D. This CDR3 is built from 15 residues. V was trimmed by 5 bases and J by 5 bases, leaving 15 bases between them. CDR1 and CDR2 (germline): MNHNS, SASEGT. In DNA form, the CDR3 reads TGTGCCAGCAGTCGGGTTCCCTTTGGAACCGGGGAGCTGTTTTTT. Its protein product is CASSRVPFGTGELFF.

The table lists this clone with a few counts. The chain has TRBV6-6 and TRBJ1-2, with a possible D match to TRBD1 (5 bases). CDR3 length: 15 amino acids. Germline CDR1 MNHNY, CDR2 SVGAGI (reference sequence). V was cut by 11 bases and J by 4 bases, with 23 bases left in between. This CDR3 reads CAAKNQGEVIYGYTF. CDR3 coding DNA: TGTGCCGCAAAAAACCAGGGCGAAGTGATCTATGGCTACACCTTC.

The chain recombines TRBV6-5 with TRBJ1-5; 8 nucleotides line up with TRBD1. The CDR3 loop spans 13 amino acids. V lost 9 bases to trimming and J lost 11 bases; unmatched junction nucleotides: 12. Germline lookup yields CDR1 MNHEY and CDR2 SVGAGI. CDR3 coding DNA: TGTGCCAGTCATGGCCCAGGACAGGGCGCCCAGCATTTT. It yields the protein CASHGPGQGAQHF.

The chain is built from TRBV2 and TRBJ1-3, with 7 bases fitting TRBD1. This CDR3 comprises 14 residues. Germline V lookup: CDR1 SNHLY, CDR2 FYNNEI. The V gene end was trimmed by 6 bases and the J gene end by 4 bases; junction bases not matched to a gene: 6. The CDR3 DNA reads TGTGCCAGCAGGGATCCGGGACAGGGAAACACCATATATTTT. Protein product: CASRDPGQGNTIYF. Full variable domain (remainder filled in from reference TRBV2 and TRBJ1-3): EPEVTQTPSHQVTQMGQEVILRCVPISNHLYFYWYRQILGQKVEFLVSFYNNEISEKSEIFDDQFSVERPDGSNFTLKIRSTKLEDSAMYFCASRDPGQGNTIYFGEGSWLTVV.

The chain uses TRBV28 and TRBJ1-1, with TRBD1 as a possible D gene (5 bases). CDR1 and CDR2 from the germline V gene are MDHEN and SYDVKM. CDR3 length equals 12 residues. Trimming took 5 bases from V and 10 from J, leaving 14 bases between them. The CDR3 loop is CASSPAGRRAFF. The CDR3 region has the DNA TGTGCCAGCAGTCCCGCGGGACGTAGAGCTTTCTTT.